The next 31 T cell receptor beta chains were all read from a single sample in a study of regulatory dendritic cells for organ transplantation listed by TCRdb under 2017. Sorted T cell subsets were CFSE-labeled and co-cultured for around five days with allogeneic regulatory or mature dendritic cells at a 1:10 DC:T ratio. Their antigen targets remain unknown. Library method: the immunoSEQ multiplex PCR assay. TCRdb obtained this table from immuneACCESS and retained in-frame rearrangements with V and J assigned. These tables miss some clones; where compared with another copy, unresolved V genes account for less than half of the shortfall, and the remainder is unexplained. This sample holds some 4,000 clones; roughly 60% were observed only once. Of the sample, roughly 20% is held by the ten largest clones. Sequenced: memory CD8+ T cells from blood cultured with dendritic cells. The cell subset or site label of this sample denotes: CD45RO+ memory T cells. Receptors originate from a human donor in good health.

The rearrangement uses TRBV14 and TRBJ1-5; D is uncertain. The germline V and J ends were trimmed by 1 base and 7 bases, with 8 bases remaining between them. Germline CDR1 is SGHDN and CDR2 is FVKESK. This CDR3 has 13 amino acids. The CDR3 is CASSQGTRQPQHF. The CDR3 DNA is TGTGCCAGCAGCCAAGGGACTAGACAGCCCCAGCATTTT.

The chain couples TRBV9 to TRBJ2-3; 12 bases fit TRBD2. Germline loops: CDR1 SGDLS, CDR2 YYNGEE. CDR3 length: 15 residues. Trimming cost V 3 bases and J 4 bases; bases outside gene matches: 3. The CDR3 sequence: CASSASGGAADTQYF. The CDR3, as DNA: TGTGCCAGCAGCGCTAGCGGGGGGGCGGCAGATACGCAGTATTTT. Supplemented by reference TRBV9 and TRBJ2-3, the full variable domain reads DSGVTQTPKHLITATGQRVTLRCSPRSGDLSVYWYQQSLDQGLQFLIQYYNGEERAKGNILERFSAQQFPDLHSELNLSSLELGDSALYFCASSASGGAADTQYFGPGTRLTVL.

The gene calls are TRBV10-1 and TRBJ1-1, with D maybe TRBD1 (5 bases). V lost 4 bases and J 0 bases, leaving 12 bases between the germline ends. The germline gives CDR1 WNHNN, CDR2 SYGVQD (reference sequence). This CDR3 is 15 amino acids long. For the CDR3, the DNA is TGCGCCAGCAGTGTATTGTTGACAGTGAACACTGAAGCTTTCTTT. Translated, it gives CASSVLLTVNTEAFF.

This clone was seen a few times. This chain connects TRBV4-2 to TRBJ2-2; perhaps TRBD1 as D (5 bases). V shed 8 bases and J shed 3 bases, with 19 bases lying between them. The CDR3 is made up of 16 amino acids. The germline V gene has CDR1 LGHNA and CDR2 YNFKEQ. The DNA of the CDR3 is TGTGCCAGCTGTCCGCGGTGGCAGGGTGACACCGGGGAGCTGTTTTTT. Translating gives CASCPRWQGDTGELFF.

This clone was seen only a few times. V and J are TRBV4-1 and TRBJ1-2; D not certain. V was clipped by 0 bases and J by 0 bases, with 14 bases between them. Germline CDR1 and CDR2: MGHRA and YSYEKL. The CDR3 covers 17 residues. In DNA, the CDR3 is TGCGCCAGCAGCCAAGAGAGGGTCAGTACTACTAACTATGGCTACACCTTC. Encoded protein: CASSQERVSTTNYGYTF.

The chain joins TRBV2 to TRBJ2-4; 7 nucleotides match TRBD1. Trimming took 4 bases from V and 15 from J; bases not matched to a gene: 6. Germline values: CDR1 SNHLY, CDR2 FYNNEI. The CDR3 runs to 11 residues. CDR3 sequence (DNA): TGTGCCAGCAGTGGGGACAGCGGACGGTACTTC. Its translation is CASSGDSGRYF.

This clone appeared a few times. The sample contains more than one DNA sequence encoding this CDR3. The chain recombines TRBV6-5 with TRBJ2-7; possibly TRBD2 for D (6 bases). Germline values: CDR1 MNHEY, CDR2 SVGAGI. This CDR3 comprises 15 residues. The ends were cut back, 1 base at V and 2 bases at J, with 12 bases in the middle. The CDR3 sequence is CASSYFAGGAYEQYF. CDR3 coding DNA: TGTGCCAGCAGTTACTTTGCCGGGGGAGCCTACGAGCAGTACTTC.

This clone was counted once. This chain connects TRBV4-2 to TRBJ2-3; D may be TRBD2 (6 bases). The germline gives CDR1 LGHNA, CDR2 YNFKEQ. The CDR3 covers 15 residues. Deletions cut 0 bases from V and 1 base from J, with 8 bases between. This chain's CDR3 is CASSQDQRGTDTQYF. The CDR3 nucleotides are TGTGCCAGCAGCCAAGATCAGCGGGGCACAGATACGCAGTATTTT.

The V gene is TRBV6-6, the J gene TRBJ1-5; D not resolved. Germline V gene sequence: CDR1 MNHNY, CDR2 SVGAGI (reference sequence). Trimming cost V 2 bases and J 2 bases, with 7 bases left between them. This CDR3 has 14 residues. The CDR3 reads CASSYGRGNQPQHF. The CDR3 DNA reads TGTGCCAGCAGTTACGGTCGGGGCAATCAGCCCCAGCATTTT.

The chain employs TRBV4-2 and TRBJ2-7, with a tentative D call TRBD1 (8 bases). Looked up from germline, CDR1 is LGHNA and CDR2 is YNFKEQ. The V end was cut by 5 bases, the J end by 6 bases, with 17 bases between. The CDR3 has 14 amino acids. The CDR3 nucleotides are TGTGCCAGCAGCGTAGCGTACAGGGGGGGCGAGCAGTACTTC. It translates to CASSVAYRGGEQYF.

The rearrangement uses TRBV9 and TRBJ1-6; D is ambiguous. The CDR3 contains 14 residues. V lost 4 bases and J 11 bases, leaving 16 bases between the germline ends. The germline gives CDR1 SGDLS, CDR2 YYNGEE. CDR3 sequence (DNA): TGTGCCAGCAGCCCCCCGGGAGGGCTGGCACCCCTCCACTTT. It specifies CASSPPGGLAPLHF. The whole variable domain, filled in from reference TRBV9 and TRBJ1-6, reads DSGVTQTPKHLITATGQRVTLRCSPRSGDLSVYWYQQSLDQGLQFLIQYYNGEERAKGNILERFSAQQFPDLHSELNLSSLELGDSALYFCASSPPGGLAPLHFGNGTRLTVT.

This clone was counted between two and nine times. J is TRBJ2-3 and V is TRBV19; the D gene is possibly TRBD1 (6 bases). Germline CDR1 is LNHDA and CDR2 is SQIVND (reference sequence). The CDR3 is 15 residues long. V lost 4 bases and J lost 2, with 13 bases in between. CDR3 DNA sequence: TGTGCCAGTAGTACCTACAGGGCCCTCACAGATACGCAGTATTTT. Translation gives CASSTYRALTDTQYF. The whole variable domain, filled in from reference TRBV19 and TRBJ2-3, reads DGGITQSPKYLFRKEGQNVTLSCEQNLNHDAMYWYRQDPGQGLRLIYYSQIVNDFQKGDIAEGYSVSREKKESFPLTVTSAQKNPTAFYLCASSTYRALTDTQYFGPGTRLTVL.

The chain combines TRBV6-5 with TRBJ1-2; perhaps TRBD1 as D (5 bases). Per the germline V gene, CDR1 is MNHEY and CDR2 is SVGAGI. Deletions cut 6 bases from V and 1 base from J, with 9 bases between. The CDR3 spans 13 residues. CDR3 DNA: TGTGCCAGCAGCCGGGGGGGTAACTATGGCTACACCTTC. This codes for CASSRGGNYGYTF.

This clone was picked up a small number of times. This chain connects TRBV5-8 to TRBJ1-2, with 7 nucleotides matching TRBD1. V was pared by 3 bases and J by 5 bases, with 7 bases of the junction left unmatched. The CDR3 totals 14 residues. The germline V gene encodes CDR1 SGHTS and CDR2 YDEGEE. The CDR3 nucleotides are TGTGCCAGCAGCTCTCAGACAGGGCTTTATGGCTACACCTTC. As protein: CASSSQTGLYGYTF.

This clone is medium-sized in the sample. The J gene is TRBJ2-7, the V gene TRBV19; the D gene is possibly TRBD1 (6 bases). Germline V CDR1 and CDR2: LNHDA, SQIVND (reference sequence). The CDR3 is 14 amino acids. Trimming took off 1 base at V and 0 bases at J, with 7 bases between the two ends. The CDR3 region is CASSIVGGSYEQYF. The CDR3 nucleotides are TGTGCCAGTAGTATAGTAGGGGGCTCCTACGAGCAGTACTTC.

The sample holds a few counts of this clone. This chain links TRBV14 with TRBJ1-2, with 7 nucleotides matching TRBD1. CDR1 SGHDN and CDR2 FVKESK come from the germline V gene. V shed 2 bases and J 0 bases; nucleotides not matched to a gene: 0. The CDR3 runs 14 residues. CDR3 DNA sequence: TGTGCCAGCAGCCAAAGGGGGCCTAACTATGGCTACACCTTC. Translation: CASSQRGPNYGYTF. Variable domain in full (rest from reference TRBV14 and TRBJ1-2): EAGVTQFPSHSVIEKGQTVTLRCDPISGHDNLYWYRRVMGKEIKFLLHFVKESKQDESGMPNNRFLAERTGGTYSTLKVQPAELEDSGVYFCASSQRGPNYGYTFGSGTRLTVV.

A few counts support this clone. The chain links TRBV7-9 to TRBJ2-1, with D uncertain. CDR1 is SEHNR, CDR2 FQNEAQ, per germline (reference sequence). Trimming removed 3 bases at V and 3 bases at J, with 6 bases between. The CDR3 totals 13 residues. The CDR3 sequence: CASSFVSYNEQFF. The DNA of the CDR3 is TGTGCCAGCAGCTTCGTCAGCTACAATGAGCAGTTCTTC. The complete variable domain, with remaining parts taken from reference TRBV7-9 and TRBJ2-1, reads DTGVSQNPRHKITKRGQNVTFRCDPISEHNRLYWYRQTLGQGPEFLTYFQNEAQLEKSRLLSDRFSAERPKGSFSTLEIQRTEQGDSAMYLCASSFVSYNEQFFGPGTRLTVL.

CDR3 sequence reads: CASGIGTGELFF. The CDR3 DNA reads TGTGCCAGCGGCATTGGCACCGGGGAGCTGTTTTTT. The rearrangement links TRBV27 to TRBJ2-2; no reliable D call. This CDR3 comprises 12 residues. The V and J ends lost 8 bases and 4 bases respectively, with 8 bases between them. Germline V gene sequence: CDR1 MNHEY, CDR2 SMNVEV (reference sequence).

The chain recombines TRBV4-2 with TRBJ1-1; 10 bases map to TRBD1. V shed 5 bases and J 2 bases; nucleotides not matched to a gene: 5. The CDR3 is 15 amino acids. Germline V gene lookup returns CDR1 LGHNA and CDR2 YNFKEQ. CDR3 protein: CASSGRDRGNTEAFF. In DNA, the CDR3 is TGTGCCAGCAGCGGCCGGGACAGGGGAAACACTGAAGCTTTCTTT.

The chain recombines TRBV7-9 with TRBJ1-2; D possibly corresponds to TRBD1 (6 bases). The CDR3 runs to 16 residues. CDR1 is SEHNR, CDR2 FQNEAQ, per germline (reference sequence). The V gene lost 6 bases and the J gene lost 0 bases, with 17 bases spanning the gap. The CDR3 DNA sequence: TGTGCCAGCAGTTTTCGGGGGGACACCGCTAACTATGGCTACACCTTC. Translation: CASSFRGDTANYGYTF.

The chain joins TRBV4-3 to TRBJ2-2; D is unresolved. Trimming stripped 2 bases from V and 6 bases from J, with 16 bases between. This CDR3 comprises 16 residues. CDR1 LGHNA and CDR2 YSLEER come from the germline V gene. The CDR3 protein is CASSQSHRYSAGELFF. The DNA for the CDR3 is TGCGCCAGCAGCCAAAGTCATCGGTATTCCGCCGGGGAGCTGTTTTTT.

The chain combines TRBV6-5 with TRBJ2-1; D unclear. The CDR3 spans 16 residues. V was cut by 0 bases and J by 0 bases, with 9 bases left in between. Germline CDR1 MNHEY, CDR2 SVGAGI. This CDR3 reads CASSYSWSSSYNEQFF. The CDR3 nucleotides are TGTGCCAGCAGTTACTCTTGGTCCAGCTCCTACAATGAGCAGTTCTTC.

The rearrangement links TRBV6-5 to TRBJ2-7; D possibly corresponds to TRBD1 (7 bases). Germline V gene data show CDR1 as MNHEY and CDR2 as SVGAGI. This CDR3 is 15 amino acids long. Trimming removed 5 bases at V and 3 bases at J, with 17 bases between. The CDR3 bases are TGTGCCAGCAGTGGGAGGACAGGTATTTTCTACGAGCAGTACTTC. Protein sequence: CASSGRTGIFYEQYF.

Only a few counts were recorded for this clone. The chain is built from TRBV7-9 and TRBJ2-2; possible D gene TRBD1, 6 bases. Germline-derived CDR1 and CDR2 are SEHNR and FQNEAQ (reference sequence). Trimming pared 6 bases from V and 0 bases from J, leaving 14 bases between. The CDR3 totals 16 residues. The CDR3 here is CASSLPGTTNTGELFF. The DNA for the CDR3 is TGTGCCAGCAGTTTGCCCGGGACAACGAACACCGGGGAGCTGTTTTTT. The complete variable domain, with remaining parts taken from reference TRBV7-9 and TRBJ2-2, reads DTGVSQNPRHKITKRGQNVTFRCDPISEHNRLYWYRQTLGQGPEFLTYFQNEAQLEKSRLLSDRFSAERPKGSFSTLEIQRTEQGDSAMYLCASSLPGTTNTGELFFGEGSRLTVL.

The rearrangement uses TRBV4-3 and TRBJ2-1; 12 bases fit TRBD1. The J segment lost 9 bases and the V segment lost 0 bases, leaving 6 bases of the junction unmatched. The CDR3 length is 16 residues. Germline assignment: CDR1 LGHNA and CDR2 YSLEER. The CDR3 region is CASSQDGTGGSVEQFF. The CDR3 DNA follows: TGCGCCAGCAGCCAAGACGGGACAGGGGGCTCGGTTGAGCAGTTCTTC.

The chain recombines TRBV9 with TRBJ2-1, with 8 bases lining up with TRBD1. This CDR3 comprises 14 residues. The V segment lost 3 bases and the J segment 8 bases; nucleotides outside the gene matches: 7. CDR1 and CDR2 from the germline V gene are SGDLS and YYNGEE. This CDR3 is CASSGWTGTDEQFF. The DNA of the CDR3 is TGTGCCAGCAGCGGGTGGACAGGGACGGATGAGCAGTTCTTC.

This clone was detected only a few times. The chain employs TRBV4-1 and TRBJ1-1; weak D call: TRBD1 (5 bases). The CDR3 runs 14 residues. V was pared by 3 bases and J by 4 bases, with 12 bases between. CDR1 MGHRA and CDR2 YSYEKL come from the germline V gene. The CDR3 DNA sequence: TGCGCCAGCAGCCACGACAGCGGGGGCACTGAAGCTTTCTTT. Its translation is CASSHDSGGTEAFF.

This clone occurred a few times. The chain carries TRBV6-1 and TRBJ1-1; 8 positions match TRBD1. Germline V lookup: CDR1 MNHNS, CDR2 SASEGT. V lost 5 bases and J lost 1; bases outside the gene matches: 3. The CDR3 is 14 residues long. CDR3 amino acids: CASSPGQENTEAFF. For the CDR3, the DNA is TGTGCCAGCAGTCCGGGACAGGAGAACACTGAAGCTTTCTTT.

The chain uses TRBV4-1 and TRBJ2-1, with 8 positions matching TRBD2. With 0 bases clipped from V and 8 bases from J, the junction kept 6 bases outside the gene matches. Germline CDR1 and CDR2: MGHRA and YSYEKL. The CDR3 consists of 15 residues. CDR3 sequence reads: CASSQEGSGADEQFF. Written as DNA, the CDR3 is TGCGCCAGCAGCCAAGAAGGTAGCGGGGCCGATGAGCAGTTCTTC.

The chain employs TRBV27 and TRBJ2-7, with 7 bases aligning to TRBD2. Trimming took 5 bases from V and 2 from J; bases not matched to a gene: 6. Germline lookup yields CDR1 MNHEY and CDR2 SMNVEV (reference sequence). The CDR3 is 14 amino acids. As DNA, the CDR3 is TGTGCCAGCAGTGACGGGGGGTCCCCCTACGAGCAGTACTTC. Translated: CASSDGGSPYEQYF.

In its sample, this clone was seen once. V usage is TRBV9 and J usage is TRBJ2-2, with TRBD2 matching over 10 bases. CDR1 is SGDLS and CDR2 is YYNGEE in the germline V gene. After removal of 0 bases from V and 0 bases from J, the junction contained 5 bases not matched to a gene. This CDR3 comprises 18 residues. CDR3 sequence: CASSVGYSGGPNTGELFF. DNA of the CDR3: TGTGCCAGCAGCGTAGGATATAGCGGGGGGCCGAACACCGGGGAGCTGTTTTTT.